This T cell receptor beta chain was sequenced in a study of blood T cells in healthy people across ages. The sample holds a few counts of this clonotype. CDR3 length equals 16 residues. Germline-derived CDR1 and CDR2 are SGHVS and FQNEAQ. V was trimmed by 7 bases and J by 4 bases, leaving 20 bases between them. Primers used in a second PCR of roughly 6 to 12 cycles were a sample-barcoded 5' primer and a J-beta primer mix. TCRdb ran MiXCR on the 5' RACE reads and lists one entry per CDR3 protein. There are around 870,000 distinct CDR3 sequences in the sample; roughly 26% occur only once, and 15% to 20% lies in the top ten.

This receptor was obtained from an elderly woman in good health. The sequencing input was blood. The chain joins TRBV7-8 to TRBJ2-1; D call uncertain. In nucleotides, the CDR3 is TGTGCCAGCAAGCCCCTAGGGCGCGCGATTTACAATGAGCAGTTCTTC. Its protein is CASKPLGRAIYNEQFF.